This T cell receptor beta chain was retrieved from a study of a mutant IDH1 vaccine in newly diagnosed glioma. Study as a whole: During weeks 1, 3, 5, 7, 11, 15, 19 and 23, patients received eight vaccinations. Patients got radiotherapy, temozolomide, or both beforehand, and most got both.

This table comes from immunoSEQ multiplex PCR, and its TCRdb copy is limited to in-frame clones, with some not included. There are 40,000 or so clones in the sample; 84% occur only once, and 2% to 3% lies in the top ten. Comment on this clone: Its antigen is not identified.

Time point specified: week 23, last vaccination. Alongside topical imiquimod, each dose of vaccine comprised 300 ug of mutant IDH1 20-mer peptide. Trimming shortened V by 3 bases and J by 10 bases, and 23 bases separated the two germline ends. There are 16 residues in the CDR3. Looked up from germline, CDR1 is SGHNT and CDR2 is YYREEE (reference sequence). Source: PBMCs, taken from a glioma patient whose treatment included an IDH1 peptide vaccine. This sequence joins TRBV5-4 and TRBJ2-1; D is perhaps TRBD1 (6 bases). The sequence was collected from a woman aged 18-30 years with glioma. Some clones in this sample may be carry-over from other donors' samples. This chain's CDR3 is CASSSTGTPVAQEQFF. For the CDR3, the DNA is TGTGCCAGCAGCTCCACCGGGACACCCGTCGCCCAGGAGCAGTTCTTC.